The 10 T cell receptor beta chains below come from one sample, sequenced in a study of T cell repertoires in cytomegalovirus infection. For these receptors, no antigen is known. TCRdb processed the reads anew with MiXCR; each CDR3 protein has one entry. The table includes some 800,000 distinct CDR3 sequences, approximately 32% detected once. This specimen consisted of cultured CD8+ T cells from PBMCs, obtained from culture after CMV antigen stimulation. The receptors were sampled from a human donor in good health (CMV status not recorded). Some clones in this sample may be carry-over from other donors' samples.

This rearrangement joins TRBV12-3 or TRBV12-4 to TRBJ2-3; 7 bases are a match to TRBD2. The trim removed 3 bases at V and 2 bases at J, leaving 8 bases unmatched. This CDR3 has 16 residues. The CDR3 coding sequence is TGTGCCAGCAGTTTCCTTGGCGGGGGAGTCACAGATACGCAGTATTTT. Its protein product is CASSFLGGGVTDTQYF.

This clonotype was picked up one time. V usage is TRBV6-2 or TRBV6-3 and J usage is TRBJ2-7; the D is unclear. The CDR3 is 14 residues long. Trimming took off 3 bases at V and 2 bases at J, with 11 bases between the two ends. The germline gives CDR1 MNHEY, CDR2 SVGEGT. In nucleotides, the CDR3 is TGTGCCAGCAGTTATATGGACGGAACCTACGAGCAGTACGTC. It specifies CASSYMDGTYEQYV.

This clonotype was detected once. CDR3 in amino acids: CASSTPEGSNNEQFF. CDR3 sequence (DNA): TGTGCCAGCAGTACCCCCGAGGGGTCGAACAATGAGCAGTTCTTC. The V gene is TRBV2, the J gene TRBJ2-1, with D perhaps matching TRBD1 or TRBD2 (5 bases each). The V gene lost 5 bases and the J gene lost 5 bases, with 16 bases spanning the gap. The CDR3 consists of 15 residues. Germline values: CDR1 SNHLY, CDR2 FYNNEI.

This chain links TRBV13 with TRBJ1-2; 11 nucleotides align to TRBD1. J lost 7 bases, V lost 5 bases, and 9 bases had no gene match. Germline V lookup: CDR1 PRHDT, CDR2 FYEKMQ (reference sequence). CDR3 size: 15 residues. The CDR3 DNA sequence: TGTGCCAGCAGCGGAACGGGACAGGGGGTAGGTGGCTACACCTTC. Residues: CASSGTGQGVGGYTF.

This clonotype came up a few times. V gene TRBV6-2 or TRBV6-3 combines with J gene TRBJ2-7, with a tentative D call TRBD1 (5 bases). Trimming shortened V by 6 bases and J by 2 bases, and 14 bases separated the two germline ends. Germline V gene sequence: CDR1 MNHEY, CDR2 SVGEGT. The CDR3 extends over 14 amino acids. In DNA, the CDR3 is TGTGCCAGCAGGCGGACACCCACCACCTACGAGCAGTACGTC. Protein: CASRRTPTTYEQYV.

The J gene is TRBJ2-2, the V gene TRBV19; no definite D call. The CDR3 loop spans 13 amino acids. Germline loops: CDR1 LNHDA, CDR2 SQIVND (reference sequence). V was clipped by 9 bases and J by 7 bases, with 15 bases between them. CDR3 amino acids: CASTLKGSGELFF. CDR3 bases: TGTGCCAGCACCCTTAAGGGAAGCGGGGAGCTGTTTTTT.

The V and J genes are TRBV28 and TRBJ2-5; D unresolved. CDR3 length: 13 residues. V dropped 2 bases and J dropped 5 bases, with 9 bases sitting between them. Germline loops: CDR1 MDHEN, CDR2 SYDVKM. The CDR3 sequence: CASSLRLSETQYF. The CDR3 DNA reads TGTGCCAGCAGTTTAAGACTCTCGGAGACCCAGTACTTC.

This clonotype was counted a few times. The V and J genes are TRBV11-3 and TRBJ2-5; tentative D call: TRBD1 (5 bases). This CDR3 spans 15 amino acids. Germline V gene sequence: CDR1 SGHNT, CDR2 YENEEA. V gave up 1 base and J gave up 5 bases, with 14 bases separating them. CDR3 DNA: TGTGCCAGCAGCTTAGGGGTAGGGGTGTTGGAGACCCAGTACTTC. Protein: CASSLGVGVLETQYF.

This clonotype showed up many times. This sequence joins TRBV27 and TRBJ1-5, with D possibly TRBD1 on 5 matching bases. CDR1 and CDR2 from the germline V gene are MNHEY and SMNVEV (reference sequence). This CDR3 comprises 13 residues. V was trimmed by 6 bases and J by 2 bases, leaving 8 bases between them. CDR3 nucleotide sequence: TGTGCCAGCAGCTTCAGGGGCAATCAGCCCCAGCATTTT. Residues: CASSFRGNQPQHF.

This clonotype was seen at least ten times. The rearrangement joins TRBV5-6 to TRBJ1-5; 7 positions agree with TRBD1. The junction had 11 bases not matched to a gene; V was cut back by 2 bases and J by 3 bases. The CDR3 totals 17 residues. CDR1 and CDR2 from the germline V gene are SGHDT and YYEEEE. CDR3 in amino acids: CASSLWEGGAVNQPQHF. CDR3 DNA sequence: TGTGCCAGCAGCTTATGGGAAGGGGGCGCAGTCAATCAGCCCCAGCATTTT. The complete variable domain, with remaining parts taken from reference TRBV5-6 and TRBJ1-5, reads DAGVTQSPTHLIKTRGQQVTLRCSPKSGHDTVSWYQQALGQGPQFIFQYYEEEERQRGNFPDRFSGHQFPNYSSELNVNALLLGDSALYLCASSLWEGGAVNQPQHFGDGTRLSIL.